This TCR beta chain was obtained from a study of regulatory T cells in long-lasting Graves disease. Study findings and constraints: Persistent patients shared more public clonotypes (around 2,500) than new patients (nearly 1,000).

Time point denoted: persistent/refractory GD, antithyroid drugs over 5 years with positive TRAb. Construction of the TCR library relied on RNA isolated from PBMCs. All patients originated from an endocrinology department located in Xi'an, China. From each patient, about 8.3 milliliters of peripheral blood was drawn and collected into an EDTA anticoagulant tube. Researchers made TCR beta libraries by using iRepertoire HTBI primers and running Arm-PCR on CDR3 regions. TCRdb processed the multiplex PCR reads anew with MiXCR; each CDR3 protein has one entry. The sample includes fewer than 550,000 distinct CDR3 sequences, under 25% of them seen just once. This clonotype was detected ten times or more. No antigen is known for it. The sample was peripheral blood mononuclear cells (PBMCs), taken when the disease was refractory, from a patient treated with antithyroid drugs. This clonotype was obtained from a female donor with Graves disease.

The CDR3 bases are TGTGCCACCAGTGATCCGGGGGGCTCGGCGGAAAAACTGTTTTTT. Translation gives CATSDPGGSAEKLFF. This chain connects TRBV24-1 to TRBJ1-4; perhaps TRBD1 as D (6 bases). Trimming left V 3 bases short and J 8 bases short, with 15 bases between. Germline V gene lookup returns CDR1 KGHDR and CDR2 SFDVKD. This CDR3 has 15 amino acids.